This T cell receptor beta chain was recovered during a study of OX40 agonist ivuxolimab in advanced cancers. The overall study: Patients assigned to dose escalation were diagnosed with hepatocellular carcinoma, melanoma, renal cell or head and neck cancer.

CDR1 is SGHTS, CDR2 YDEGEE, per germline. V dropped 5 bases and J dropped 0; count of bases not matched to a gene: 8. The CDR3 covers 18 residues. TCRdb's copy holds only in-frame clones and misses some; the assay was immunoSEQ multiplex PCR. This table holds roughly 59,000 clones, 81% found once. This receptor was obtained from an adult with an advanced solid tumor such as melanoma, head and neck, liver or kidney cancer. Sequencing used CD4+ or CD8+ T cells sorted from blood, obtained in a trial of the OX40 agonist ivuxolimab. The chain employs TRBV5-8 and TRBJ2-1; 13 bases map to TRBD2. CDR3 in DNA: TGTGCCAGCAGTCGGGGACTAGCGGGGAGTTTCTCCTACAATGAGCAGTTCTTC. It is translated as CASSRGLAGSFSYNEQFF.